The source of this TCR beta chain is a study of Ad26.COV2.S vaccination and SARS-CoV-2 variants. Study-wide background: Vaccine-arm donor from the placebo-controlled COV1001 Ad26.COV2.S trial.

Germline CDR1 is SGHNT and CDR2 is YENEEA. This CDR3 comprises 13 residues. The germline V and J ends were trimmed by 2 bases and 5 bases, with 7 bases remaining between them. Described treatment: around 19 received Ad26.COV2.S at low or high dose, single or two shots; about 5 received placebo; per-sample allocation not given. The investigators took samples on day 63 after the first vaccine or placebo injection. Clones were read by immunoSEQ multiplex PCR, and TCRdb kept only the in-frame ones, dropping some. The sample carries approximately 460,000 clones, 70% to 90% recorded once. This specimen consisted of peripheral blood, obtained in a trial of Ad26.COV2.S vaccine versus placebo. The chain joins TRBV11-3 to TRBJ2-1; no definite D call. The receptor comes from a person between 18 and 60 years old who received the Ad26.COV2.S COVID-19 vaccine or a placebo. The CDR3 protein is CASSLWLNNEQFF. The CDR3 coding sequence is TGTGCCAGCAGCTTATGGCTAAACAATGAGCAGTTCTTC.